These T cell receptor beta chains were read from a single sample in a study of T cell responses to AZD1222 COVID-19 vaccine. Here immunoSEQ multiplex PCR was the method, and the copy in TCRdb shows in-frame clones only, minus some. The table lists tens of thousands of clones, about nine tenths of them singletons. This specimen consisted of peripheral blood, obtained 28 days after the second AZD1222 dose. The receptors were sampled from an adult who received the AZD1222 COVID-19 vaccine. Each CDR3 is given with its conserved first and last residue. D genes are given only for firm matches. Expanded clones get a size class; other rows say once, few or many, or leave the size out.

cdr3_length	d_call	v_call	clone_size	j_call	cdr3_aa	cdr3_nt
13	.	TRBV6-2/TRBV6-3	.	TRBJ1-3	CASSYRVGNTIYF	TGTGCCAGCAGTTACAGGGTCGGAAACACCATATATTTT
12	TRBD1	TRBV20-1	.	TRBJ1-2	CSASQGADGYTF	TGCAGTGCTAGTCAGGGGGCGGATGGCTACACCTTC
14	.	TRBV28	.	TRBJ1-3	CASSSTASGNTIYF	TGTGCCAGCAGTTCGACAGCCTCTGGAAACACCATATATTTT
13	.	TRBV9	once	TRBJ1-5	CASSVGMNQPQHF	TGTGCCAGCAGCGTAGGTATGAATCAGCCCCAGCATTTT
15	TRBD2	TRBV6-5	.	TRBJ2-3	CASSLTSGRTDTQYF	TGTGCCAGCAGTCTAACTAGCGGACGCACAGATACGCAGTATTTT
14	.	TRBV11-2	.	TRBJ1-1	CASSLAARNTEAFF	TGTGCCAGCAGCTTGGCGGCCAGGAACACTGAAGCTTTCTTT
15	.	TRBV5-6	once	TRBJ2-3	CASSFTGGHTDTQYF	TGTGCCAGCAGCTTTACGGGGGGACACACAGATACGCAGTATTTT
21	TRBD1	TRBV18	.	TRBJ2-6	CASSPPFGVGRGLSGANVLTF	TGTGCCAGCTCACCACCGTTTGGTGTGGGCAGGGGGCTTTCTGGGGCCAACGTCCTGACTTTC
14	TRBD1	TRBV27	.	TRBJ1-6	CASSLGTGSVSLHF	TGTGCCAGCAGTTTGGGGACAGGGTCTGTGTCCCTCCACTTT
14	.	TRBV28	.	TRBJ1-4	CASSPRGGNEKLFF	TGTGCCAGCAGCCCCCGGGGGGGGAATGAAAAACTGTTTTTT
15	TRBD1	TRBV6-1	.	TRBJ1-4	CASSHTGVANEKLFF	TGTGCCAGCAGCCATACAGGGGTTGCTAATGAAAAACTGTTTTTT
15	.	TRBV19	.	TRBJ2-2	CASWVNYANTGELFF	TGTGCCAGTTGGGTAAATTACGCGAACACCGGGGAGCTGTTTTTT
14	.	TRBV6-5	.	TRBJ1-3	CASEVEVTGNTIYF	TGTGCCAGCGAGGTAGAGGTAACGGGAAACACCATATATTTT
15	.	TRBV3-1/TRBV3-2	.	TRBJ1-5	CASSQDRADPQPQHF	TGTGCCAGCAGCCAAGATCGGGCGGATCCTCAGCCCCAGCATTTT
12	.	TRBV6-5	.	TRBJ1-1	CASSYSRGRTFF	TGTGCCAGCAGTTACTCGAGGGGACGAACTTTCTTT
17	.	TRBV27	.	TRBJ2-2	CASSHQAITENTGELFF	TGTGCCAGCAGCCATCAGGCAATTACGGAGAACACCGGGGAGCTGTTTTTT
14	.	TRBV28	.	TRBJ1-1	CASQTPGAATEAFF	TGTGCCAGCCAAACCCCAGGTGCGGCGACTGAAGCTTTCTTT
14	.	TRBV2	.	TRBJ2-7	CASTAGMGSYEQYF	TGTGCCAGCACTGCAGGAATGGGGTCCTACGAGCAGTACTTC
14	.	TRBV6-5	.	TRBJ1-3	CASTRGSGVRTKYF	TGTGCCAGCACACGGGGTTCGGGTGTTCGGACCAAATATTTT
15	TRBD1	TRBV10-3	.	TRBJ1-2	CAISDWDRDASGYTF	TGTGCCATCAGTGATTGGGACAGGGATGCGAGTGGCTACACCTTC
16	TRBD2	TRBV5-1	once	TRBJ2-3	CASSLPSGGESDTQYF	TGCGCCAGCAGCTTACCTAGCGGGGGGGAGTCAGATACGCAGTATTTT
13	.	TRBV19	.	TRBJ2-7	CASSPGTSYEQYF	TGTGCCAGTAGTCCCGGGACCTCCTACGAGCAGTACTTC
14	.	TRBV5-1	.	TRBJ1-2	CASSHTSANYGYTF	TGCGCCAGCAGCCACACCAGTGCTAACTATGGCTACACCTTC
12	.	TRBV2	.	TRBJ1-6	CVTSSYNSPLHF	TGTGTCACCTCAAGCTATAATTCACCCCTCCACTTT
16	TRBD2	TRBV3-1/TRBV3-2	.	TRBJ2-5	CASTTSLAGDQETQYF	TGTGCCAGCACCACATCACTAGCGGGGGATCAAGAGACCCAGTACTTC
10	.	TRBV20-1	.	TRBJ2-7	CSAVLYEQYF	TGCAGTGCTGTGCTTTACGAGCAGTACTTC
15	.	TRBV18	.	TRBJ2-7	CASSPPNPPLHEQYF	TGTGCCAGCTCACCACCAAATCCCCCCCTACACGAGCAGTACTTC